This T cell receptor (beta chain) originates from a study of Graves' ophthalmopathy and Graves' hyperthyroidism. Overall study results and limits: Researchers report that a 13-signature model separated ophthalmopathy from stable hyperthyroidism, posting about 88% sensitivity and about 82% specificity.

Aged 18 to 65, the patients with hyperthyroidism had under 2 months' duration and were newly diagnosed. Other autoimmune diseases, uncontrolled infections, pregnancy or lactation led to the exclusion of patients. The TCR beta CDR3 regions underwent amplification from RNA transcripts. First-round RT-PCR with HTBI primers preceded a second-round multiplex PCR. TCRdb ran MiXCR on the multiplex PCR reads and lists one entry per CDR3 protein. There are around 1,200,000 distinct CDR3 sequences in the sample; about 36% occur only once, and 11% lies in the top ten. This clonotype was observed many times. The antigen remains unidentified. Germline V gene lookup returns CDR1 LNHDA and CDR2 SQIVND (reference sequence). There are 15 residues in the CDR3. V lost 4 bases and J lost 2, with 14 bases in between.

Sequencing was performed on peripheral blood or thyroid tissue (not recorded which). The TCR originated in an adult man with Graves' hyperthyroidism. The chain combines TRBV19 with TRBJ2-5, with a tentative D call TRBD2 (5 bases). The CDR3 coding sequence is TGTGCCAGTAGTAGAGGGTGGGGAAATCAAGAGACCCAGTACTTC. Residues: CASSRGWGNQETQYF.